Detailed here is one TCR beta chain. Its antigen is not identified. Early-stage hepatocellular carcinoma patients were treatment-naïve prior to resection. The sample originates from a study of intratumoral heterogeneity in liver cancer. The protocol was immunoSEQ multiplex PCR, while the TCRdb copy is restricted to in-frame clones and leaves out a portion. The table includes about 5,900 clones, around 68% detected once. The V segment lost 3 bases and the J segment 1 base; nucleotides outside the gene matches: 5. The CDR3 sequence is 15 residues long. The germline V gene encodes CDR1 MNHNS and CDR2 SASEGT. Overall study results and limits: The authors noted under-sampled tumor-infiltrating lymphocyte representation as a limitation.

The source of this sequence is a man aged 70 or older with hepatocellular carcinoma. The J gene is TRBJ1-2, the V gene TRBV6-1; TRBD1 matches 7 bases. Sequencing was performed on tumor-adjacent normal tissue, taken before any cancer treatment. Written as DNA, the CDR3 is TGTGCCAGCAGTGAGAGGACAGGAATTAACTATGGCTACACCTTC. It specifies CASSERTGINYGYTF.